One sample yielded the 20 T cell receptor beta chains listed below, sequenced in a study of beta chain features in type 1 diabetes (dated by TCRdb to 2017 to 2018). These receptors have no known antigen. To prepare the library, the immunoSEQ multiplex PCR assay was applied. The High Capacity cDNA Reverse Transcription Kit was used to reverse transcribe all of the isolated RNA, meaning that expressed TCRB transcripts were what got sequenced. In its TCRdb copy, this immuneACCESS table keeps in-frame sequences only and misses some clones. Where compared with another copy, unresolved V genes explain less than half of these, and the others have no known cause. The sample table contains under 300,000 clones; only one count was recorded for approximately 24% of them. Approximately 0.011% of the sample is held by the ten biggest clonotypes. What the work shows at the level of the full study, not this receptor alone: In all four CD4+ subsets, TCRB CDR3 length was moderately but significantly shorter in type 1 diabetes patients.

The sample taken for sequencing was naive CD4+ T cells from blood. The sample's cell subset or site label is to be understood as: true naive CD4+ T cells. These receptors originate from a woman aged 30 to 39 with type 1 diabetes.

The CDR3 nucleotides read TGTGCCAGCGGAAGCGGGAGGGACTACAATGAGCAGTTCTTC. This encodes CASGSGRDYNEQFF. The chain carries TRBV9 and TRBJ2-1; the match to TRBD2 covers 10 bases. V lost 7 bases and J lost 3; bases outside the gene matches: 4. The CDR3 length is 14 residues. Germline loops: CDR1 SGDLS, CDR2 YYNGEE. The full variable domain, rest sourced from reference TRBV9 and TRBJ2-1, is DSGVTQTPKHLITATGQRVTLRCSPRSGDLSVYWYQQSLDQGLQFLIQYYNGEERAKGNILERFSAQQFPDLHSELNLSSLELGDSALYFCASGSGRDYNEQFFGPGTRLTVL.

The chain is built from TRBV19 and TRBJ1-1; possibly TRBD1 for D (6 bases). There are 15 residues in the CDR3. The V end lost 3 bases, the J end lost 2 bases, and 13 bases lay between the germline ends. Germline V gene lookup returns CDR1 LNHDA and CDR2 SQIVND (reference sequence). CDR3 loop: CASSISDRSNTEAFF. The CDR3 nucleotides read TGTGCCAGTAGTATTTCCGACAGGAGTAACACTGAAGCTTTCTTT.

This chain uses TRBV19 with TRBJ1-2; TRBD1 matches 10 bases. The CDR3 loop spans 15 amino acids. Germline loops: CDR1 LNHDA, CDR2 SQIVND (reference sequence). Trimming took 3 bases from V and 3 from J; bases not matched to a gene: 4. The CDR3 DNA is TGTGCCAGTAGTATCTCGACAGGGGGCGACTATGGCTACACCTTC. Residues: CASSISTGGDYGYTF.

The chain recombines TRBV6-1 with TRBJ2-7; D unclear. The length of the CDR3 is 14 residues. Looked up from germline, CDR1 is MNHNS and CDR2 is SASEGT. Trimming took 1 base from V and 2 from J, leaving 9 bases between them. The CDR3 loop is CASSEGAYPYEQYF. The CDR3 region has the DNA TGTGCCAGCAGTGAAGGGGCATATCCCTACGAGCAGTACTTC.

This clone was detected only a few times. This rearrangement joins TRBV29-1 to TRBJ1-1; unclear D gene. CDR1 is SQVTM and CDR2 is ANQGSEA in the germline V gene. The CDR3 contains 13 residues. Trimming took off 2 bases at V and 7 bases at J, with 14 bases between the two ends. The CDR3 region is CSVEKASRGEAFF. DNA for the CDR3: TGCAGCGTTGAAAAGGCGAGCCGGGGTGAAGCTTTCTTT.

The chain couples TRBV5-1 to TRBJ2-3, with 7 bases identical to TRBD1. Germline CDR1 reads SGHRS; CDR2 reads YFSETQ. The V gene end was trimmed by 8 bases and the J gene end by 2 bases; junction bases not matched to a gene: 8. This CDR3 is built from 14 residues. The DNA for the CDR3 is TGCGCCAGTAAGGGACAGACGGACACAGATACGCAGTATTTT. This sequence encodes CASKGQTDTDTQYF.

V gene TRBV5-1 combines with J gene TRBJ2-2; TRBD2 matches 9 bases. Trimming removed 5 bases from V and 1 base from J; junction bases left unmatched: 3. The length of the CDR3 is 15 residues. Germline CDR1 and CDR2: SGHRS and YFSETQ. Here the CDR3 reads CASRTSGLNTGELFF. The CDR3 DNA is TGCGCCAGCAGGACTAGCGGCCTGAACACCGGGGAGCTGTTTTTT.

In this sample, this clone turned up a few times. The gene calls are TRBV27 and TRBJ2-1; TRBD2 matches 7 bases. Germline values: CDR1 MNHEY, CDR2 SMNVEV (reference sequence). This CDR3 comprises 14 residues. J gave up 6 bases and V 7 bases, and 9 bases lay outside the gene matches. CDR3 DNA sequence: TGTGCCAGCACCCCTTGGGGAGGGCTCAATGAGCAGTTCTTC. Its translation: CASTPWGGLNEQFF.

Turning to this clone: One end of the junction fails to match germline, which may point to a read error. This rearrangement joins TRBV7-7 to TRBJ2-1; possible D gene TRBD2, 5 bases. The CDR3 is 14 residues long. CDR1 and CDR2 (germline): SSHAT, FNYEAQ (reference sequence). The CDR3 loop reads CASSSDSSYNEQFF. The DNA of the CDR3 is TGTGCTAGCAGCTCGGACTCCTCCTACAATGAGCAGTTCTTC.

CDR3 DNA: TGTGCCAGCAGCATCGGGACAGCCTACGAGCAGTACTTC. It codes for CASSIGTAYEQYF. The chain couples TRBV5-4 to TRBJ2-7; 7 nucleotides align to TRBD1. The CDR3 contains 13 residues. Looked up from germline, CDR1 is SGHNT and CDR2 is YYREEE (reference sequence). V gave up 4 bases and J gave up 2 bases; unmatched junction bases: 3.

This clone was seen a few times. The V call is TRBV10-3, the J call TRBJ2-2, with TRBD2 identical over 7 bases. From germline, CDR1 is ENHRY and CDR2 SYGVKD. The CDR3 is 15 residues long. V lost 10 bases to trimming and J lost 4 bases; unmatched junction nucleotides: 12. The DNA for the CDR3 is TGTGCCACAAAGACTAGCCCTACCAGCACCGGGGAGCTGTTTTTT. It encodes CATKTSPTSTGELFF.

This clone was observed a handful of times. This CDR3 reads CASSFAAGTEAFF. CDR3 DNA: TGTGCCAGCAGTTTTGCAGCGGGGACTGAAGCTTTCTTT. This sequence joins TRBV28 and TRBJ1-1; no reliable D call. CDR1 MDHEN and CDR2 SYDVKM come from the germline V gene. V was shortened by 3 bases and J by 5 bases, with 10 bases between the two germline ends. This CDR3 spans 13 amino acids.

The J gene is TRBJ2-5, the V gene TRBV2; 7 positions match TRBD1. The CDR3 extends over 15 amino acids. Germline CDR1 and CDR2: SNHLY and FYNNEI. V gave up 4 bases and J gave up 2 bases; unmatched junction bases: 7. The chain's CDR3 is CASSGMGQTQETQYF. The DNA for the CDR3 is TGTGCCAGCAGTGGAATGGGACAGACGCAAGAGACCCAGTACTTC.

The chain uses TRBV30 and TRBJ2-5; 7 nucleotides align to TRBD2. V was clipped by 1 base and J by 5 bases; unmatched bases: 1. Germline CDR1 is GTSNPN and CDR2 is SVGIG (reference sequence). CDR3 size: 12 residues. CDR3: CAWSAGRETQYF. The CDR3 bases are TGTGCCTGGAGTGCCGGGAGGGAGACCCAGTACTTC.

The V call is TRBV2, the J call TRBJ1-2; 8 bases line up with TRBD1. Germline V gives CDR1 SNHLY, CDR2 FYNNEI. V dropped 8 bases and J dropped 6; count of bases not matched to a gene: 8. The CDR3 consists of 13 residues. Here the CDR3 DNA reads TGTGCCAGCCGCCGAGCAGGGGGCCATGGCTACACCTTC. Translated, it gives CASRRAGGHGYTF.

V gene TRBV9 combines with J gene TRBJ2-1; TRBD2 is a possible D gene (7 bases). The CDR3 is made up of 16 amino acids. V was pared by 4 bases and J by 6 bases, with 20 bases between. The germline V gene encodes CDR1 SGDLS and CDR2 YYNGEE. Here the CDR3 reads CASSPTSRGGGNEQFF. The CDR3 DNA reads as TGTGCCAGCAGCCCAACATCGAGGGGAGGGGGCAATGAGCAGTTCTTC.

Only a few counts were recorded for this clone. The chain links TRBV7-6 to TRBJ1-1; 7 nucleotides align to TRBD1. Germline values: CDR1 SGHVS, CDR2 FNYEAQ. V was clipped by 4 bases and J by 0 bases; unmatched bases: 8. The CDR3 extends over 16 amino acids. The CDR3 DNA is TGTGCCAGCAGCTCCCGACAGGGAACCATGAACACTGAAGCTTTCTTT. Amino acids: CASSSRQGTMNTEAFF.

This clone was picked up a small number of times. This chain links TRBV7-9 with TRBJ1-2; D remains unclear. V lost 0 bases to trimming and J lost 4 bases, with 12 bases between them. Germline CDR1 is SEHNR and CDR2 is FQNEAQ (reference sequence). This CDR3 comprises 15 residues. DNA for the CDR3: TGTGCCAGCAGCTTAGCTTCCGGGAGCCCCTATGGCTACACCTTC. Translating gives CASSLASGSPYGYTF.

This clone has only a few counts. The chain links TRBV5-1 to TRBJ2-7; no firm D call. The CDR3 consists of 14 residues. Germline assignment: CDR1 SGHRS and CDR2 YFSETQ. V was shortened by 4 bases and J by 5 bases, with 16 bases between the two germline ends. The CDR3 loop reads CASSRNEFPDEQYF. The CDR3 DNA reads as TGCGCCAGCAGCCGAAATGAGTTCCCGGACGAGCAGTACTTC.

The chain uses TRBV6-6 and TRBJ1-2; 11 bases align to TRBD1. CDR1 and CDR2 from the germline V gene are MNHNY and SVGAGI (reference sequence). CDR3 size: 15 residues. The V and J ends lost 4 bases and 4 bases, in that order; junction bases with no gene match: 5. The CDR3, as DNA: TGTGCCAGCAGTTCCGCCGGGACAGGGGGCTATGGCTACACCTTC. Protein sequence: CASSSAGTGGYGYTF.